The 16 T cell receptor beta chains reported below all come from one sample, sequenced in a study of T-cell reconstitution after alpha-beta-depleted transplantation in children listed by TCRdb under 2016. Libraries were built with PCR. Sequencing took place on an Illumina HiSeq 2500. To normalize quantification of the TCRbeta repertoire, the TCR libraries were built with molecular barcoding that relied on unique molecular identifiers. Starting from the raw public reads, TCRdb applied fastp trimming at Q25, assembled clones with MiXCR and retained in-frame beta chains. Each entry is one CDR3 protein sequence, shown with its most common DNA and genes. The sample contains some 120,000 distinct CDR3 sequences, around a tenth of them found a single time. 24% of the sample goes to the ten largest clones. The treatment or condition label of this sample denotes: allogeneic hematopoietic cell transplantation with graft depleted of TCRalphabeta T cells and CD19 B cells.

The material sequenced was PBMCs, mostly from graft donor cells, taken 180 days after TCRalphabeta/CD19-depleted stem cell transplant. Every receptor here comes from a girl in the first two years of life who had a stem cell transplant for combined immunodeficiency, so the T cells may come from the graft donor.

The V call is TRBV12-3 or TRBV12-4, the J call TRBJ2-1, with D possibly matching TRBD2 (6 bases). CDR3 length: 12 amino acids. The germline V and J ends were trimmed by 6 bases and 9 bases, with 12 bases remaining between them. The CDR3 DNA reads TGTGCCAGCAGCCGTGGGGGGTTTGAGCAGTTCTTC. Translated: CASSRGGFEQFF.

CDR3 protein: CASSLDGRRTDTQYF. CDR3 nucleotides: TGTGCCAGCAGCTTGGACGGCCGAAGGACAGATACGCAGTATTTT. The chain links TRBV5-6 to TRBJ2-3; D ambiguous. CDR1 is SGHDT, CDR2 YYEEEE, per germline. The CDR3 spans 15 residues. V gave up 0 bases and J gave up 3 bases, with 11 bases separating them.

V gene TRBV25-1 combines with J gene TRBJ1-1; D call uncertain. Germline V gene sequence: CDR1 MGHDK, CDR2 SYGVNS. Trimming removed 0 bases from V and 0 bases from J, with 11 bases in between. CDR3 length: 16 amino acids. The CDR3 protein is CASSEYFPAMNTEAFF. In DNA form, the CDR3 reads TGTGCCAGCAGTGAATATTTTCCAGCGATGAACACTGAAGCTTTCTTT.

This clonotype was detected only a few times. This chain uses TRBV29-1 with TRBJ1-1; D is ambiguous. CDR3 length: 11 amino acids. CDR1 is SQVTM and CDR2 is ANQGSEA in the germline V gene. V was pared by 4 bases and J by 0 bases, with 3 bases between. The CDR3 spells CSVALNTEAFF. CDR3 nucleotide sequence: TGCAGCGTTGCGTTGAACACTGAAGCTTTCTTT.

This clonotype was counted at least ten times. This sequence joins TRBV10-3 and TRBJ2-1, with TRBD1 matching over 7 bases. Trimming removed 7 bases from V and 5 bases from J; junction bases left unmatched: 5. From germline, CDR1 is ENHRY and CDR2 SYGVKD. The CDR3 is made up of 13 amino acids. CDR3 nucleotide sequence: TGTGCCATCACGTCCGGACAGGACAATGAGCAGTTCTTC. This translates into CAITSGQDNEQFF.

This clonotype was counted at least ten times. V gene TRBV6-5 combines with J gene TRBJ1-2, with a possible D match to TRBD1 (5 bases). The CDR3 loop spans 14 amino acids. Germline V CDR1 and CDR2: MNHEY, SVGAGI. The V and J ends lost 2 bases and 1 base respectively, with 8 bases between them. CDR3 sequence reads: CASSYGQGNYGYTF. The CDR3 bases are TGTGCCAGCAGTTACGGGCAGGGTAACTATGGCTACACCTTC.

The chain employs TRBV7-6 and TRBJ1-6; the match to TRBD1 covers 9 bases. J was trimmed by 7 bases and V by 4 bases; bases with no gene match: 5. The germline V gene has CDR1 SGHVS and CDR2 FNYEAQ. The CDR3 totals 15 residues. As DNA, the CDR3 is TGTGCCAGCAGCTCCCTTGGGACAGGGAATTCACCCCTCCACTTT. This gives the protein CASSSLGTGNSPLHF.

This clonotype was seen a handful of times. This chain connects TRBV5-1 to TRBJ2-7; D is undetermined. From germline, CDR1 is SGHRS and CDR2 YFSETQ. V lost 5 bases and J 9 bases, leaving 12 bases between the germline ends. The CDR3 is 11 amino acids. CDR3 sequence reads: CASRDSTAQYF. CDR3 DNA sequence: TGCGCCAGCAGGGATTCAACCGCGCAGTACTTC.

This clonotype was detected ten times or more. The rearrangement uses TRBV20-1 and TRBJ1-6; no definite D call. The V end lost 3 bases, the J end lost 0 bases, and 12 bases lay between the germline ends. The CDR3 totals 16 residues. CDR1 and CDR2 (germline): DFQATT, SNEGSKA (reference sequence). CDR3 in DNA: TGCAGTGCTAGGTATCCCAGCAGCTCCTATAATTCACCCCTCCACTTT. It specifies CSARYPSSSYNSPLHF.

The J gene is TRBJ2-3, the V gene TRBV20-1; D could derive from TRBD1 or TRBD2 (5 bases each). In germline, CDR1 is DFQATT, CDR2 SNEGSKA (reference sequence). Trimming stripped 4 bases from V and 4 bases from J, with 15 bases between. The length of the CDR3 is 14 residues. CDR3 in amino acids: CSANGGVGSDTQYF. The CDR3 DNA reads TGCAGTGCTAATGGGGGTGTGGGGTCAGATACGCAGTATTTT.

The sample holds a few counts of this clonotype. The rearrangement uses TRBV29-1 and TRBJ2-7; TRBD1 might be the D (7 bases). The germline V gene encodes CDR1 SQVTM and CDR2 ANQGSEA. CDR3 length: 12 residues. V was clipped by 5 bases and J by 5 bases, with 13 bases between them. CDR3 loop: CSVSGGFHEQYF. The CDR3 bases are TGCAGCGTTTCAGGGGGGTTCCACGAGCAGTACTTC.

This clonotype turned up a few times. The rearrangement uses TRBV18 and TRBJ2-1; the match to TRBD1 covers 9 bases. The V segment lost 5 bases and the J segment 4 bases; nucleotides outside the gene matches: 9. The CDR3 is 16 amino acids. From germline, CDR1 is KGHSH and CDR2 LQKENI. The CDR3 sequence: CASSKGTGTPYNEQFF. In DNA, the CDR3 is TGTGCCAGCTCAAAGGGGACAGGGACTCCTTACAATGAGCAGTTCTTC. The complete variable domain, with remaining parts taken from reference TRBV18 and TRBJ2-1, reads NAGVMQNPRHLVRRRGQEARLRCSPMKGHSHVYWYRQLPEEGLKFMVYLQKENIIDESGMPKERFSAEFPKEGPSILRIQQVVRGDSAAYFCASSKGTGTPYNEQFFGPGTRLTVL.

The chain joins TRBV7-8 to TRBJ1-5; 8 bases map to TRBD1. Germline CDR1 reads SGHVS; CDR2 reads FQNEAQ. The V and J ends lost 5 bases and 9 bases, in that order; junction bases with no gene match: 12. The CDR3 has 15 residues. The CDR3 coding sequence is TGTGCCAGCAGCCCGGACAGGGTTCCCCTCAGGCCCCAGCATTTT. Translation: CASSPDRVPLRPQHF.

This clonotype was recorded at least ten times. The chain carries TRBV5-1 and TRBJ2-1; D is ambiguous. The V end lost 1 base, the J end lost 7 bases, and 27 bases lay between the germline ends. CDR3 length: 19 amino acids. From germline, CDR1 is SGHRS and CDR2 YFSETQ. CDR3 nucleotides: TGCGCCAGCAGCTTGCGGCCATCACGCCGACCATGGGCCGAAAATGAGCAGTTCTTC. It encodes CASSLRPSRRPWAENEQFF.

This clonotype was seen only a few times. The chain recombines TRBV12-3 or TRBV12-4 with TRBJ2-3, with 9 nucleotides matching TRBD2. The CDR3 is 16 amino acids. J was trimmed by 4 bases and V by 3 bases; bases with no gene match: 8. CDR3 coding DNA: TGTGCCAGCAGTTTGGGGACTAGCTGGTCAGCAGATACGCAGTATTTT. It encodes CASSLGTSWSADTQYF.

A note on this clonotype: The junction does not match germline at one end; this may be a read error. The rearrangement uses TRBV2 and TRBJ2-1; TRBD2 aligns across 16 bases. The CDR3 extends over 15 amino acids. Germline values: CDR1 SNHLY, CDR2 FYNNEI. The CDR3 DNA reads TGTGCCAGCAGCGAAGGGGGACTAGCGGGGGGGCCGGGGTTCTTC. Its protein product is CASSEGGLAGGPGFF.